This T cell receptor beta chain was documented in a study of monozygotic twins with inflammatory bowel disease. CDR1 and CDR2 from the germline V gene are SGHTA and FQGNSA. This CDR3 comprises 13 residues. TCRdb reanalyzed the 5' RACE reads, giving one entry per CDR3 protein sequence and no DNA. In all, the sample yields approximately 400,000 distinct CDR3 sequences. Notes on this clonotype: The antigen is not known.

Regarding the study as a whole: Backing was not found for a single strong signal or clonotype associated with IBD.

Whole blood, unsorted for T cells, was the source of total RNA. The sequence derives from a human donor with ulcerative colitis or Crohn's disease, or a healthy co-twin of an affected twin (not recorded which). Input material: blood. This chain joins TRBV7-2 and TRBJ2-1. This CDR3 is CASSLRMLNEQFF.